This T cell receptor (beta chain) was captured by sequencing in a study of high-grade serous ovarian cancer treatment subgroups. Study-level information: Each sample yielded on average around 7,000 unique TCR beta rearrangements from approximately 15,000 reads. Notes on the study in general: Spatial context was lost because tumors were sequenced in bulk. Different patients shared almost no repertoire; same-patient tumors shared about 0.11 to 0.79. Only CDR3 was analyzed; CDR1 and CDR2 were not.

The tumor samples were collected prior to definitive surgery or chemotherapy. Concerning this clone itself: The antigen remains undetermined.

Germline V CDR1 and CDR2: KGHSH, LQKENI. Trimming at V came to 0 bases and at J to 5 bases, leaving 4 bases not matched to a gene. This CDR3 is built from 15 residues. The method was immunoSEQ multiplex PCR; TCRdb's version includes in-frame clones alone and lacks a portion of them. Here the sample spans roughly 5,400 clones, about three quarters being singletons. The chain carries TRBV18 and TRBJ2-1; 7 bases match TRBD1. The receptor was derived from a human donor with high-grade serous ovarian cancer. The sequenced sample consisted of tumor tissue. CDR3 nucleotide sequence: TGTGCCAGCTCACCACCGGAAGGACAGGACAATGAGCAGTTCTTC. Translated: CASSPPEGQDNEQFF.